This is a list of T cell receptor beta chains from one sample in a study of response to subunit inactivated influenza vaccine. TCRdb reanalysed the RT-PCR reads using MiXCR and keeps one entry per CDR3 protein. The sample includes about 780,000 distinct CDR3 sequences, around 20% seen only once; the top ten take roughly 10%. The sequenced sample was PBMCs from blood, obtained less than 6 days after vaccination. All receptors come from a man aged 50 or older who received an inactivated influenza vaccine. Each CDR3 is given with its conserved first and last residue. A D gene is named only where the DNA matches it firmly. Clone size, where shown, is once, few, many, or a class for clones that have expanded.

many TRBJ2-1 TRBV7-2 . CASSFPSSSNEQFF TGTGCCAGCAGCTTCCCCTCATCGAGCAATGAGCAGTTCTTC
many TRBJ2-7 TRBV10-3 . CAISESGSYEQYF TGTGCCATCAGTGAGTCGGGATCCTACGAGCAGTACTTC
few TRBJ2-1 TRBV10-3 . CAISVGEADGHNEQFF TGTGCCATCAGTGTGGGTGAAGCGGACGGGCACAATGAGCAGTTCTTC
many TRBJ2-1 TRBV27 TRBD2 CASSYIAGGDNNEQFF TGTGCCAGCAGTTATATCGCGGGGGGGGACAACAATGAGCAGTTCTTC
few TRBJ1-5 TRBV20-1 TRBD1 CSVNSGTGGSRNQPQHF TGCAGTGTCAATTCCGGGACAGGGGGCTCCCGCAATCAGCCCCAGCATTTT
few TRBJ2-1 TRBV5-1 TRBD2 CASSLVPGLAINEQFF TGCGCCAGCAGCTTGGTACCGGGACTAGCAATAAATGAGCAGTTCTTC
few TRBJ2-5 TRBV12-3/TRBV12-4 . CASSRPGRGRETQYF TGTGCCAGCAGCCGACCGGGACGGGGGCGGGAGACCCAGTACTTC
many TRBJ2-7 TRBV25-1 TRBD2 CASSESTSGRASEQYF TGTGCCAGCAGTGAGTCTACTAGCGGGAGGGCCTCCGAGCAGTACTTC
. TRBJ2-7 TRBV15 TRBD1 CATSSLGQGSYEQYF TGTGCCACCAGCAGTCTGGGACAGGGGAGTTACGAGCAGTACTTC
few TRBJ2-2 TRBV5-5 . CASSLASYGGELFF TGTGCCAGCAGCTTGGCCTCGTACGGCGGGGAGCTGTTTTTT
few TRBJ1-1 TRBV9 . CASSVGAPNTEAFF TGTGCCAGCAGCGTGGGAGCCCCGAACACTGAAGCTTTCTTT
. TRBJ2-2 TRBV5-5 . CASSETHLGLFF TGTGCCAGCAGCGAGACCCACCTCGGGCTGTTTTTT
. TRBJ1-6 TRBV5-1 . CASTAGNSPLHF TGCGCCAGCACCGCAGGGAATTCACCCCTCCACTTT
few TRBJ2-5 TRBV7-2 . CASSSRLTSETQYF TGTGCCAGCAGCTCTCGACTAACCTCGGAGACCCAGTACTTC